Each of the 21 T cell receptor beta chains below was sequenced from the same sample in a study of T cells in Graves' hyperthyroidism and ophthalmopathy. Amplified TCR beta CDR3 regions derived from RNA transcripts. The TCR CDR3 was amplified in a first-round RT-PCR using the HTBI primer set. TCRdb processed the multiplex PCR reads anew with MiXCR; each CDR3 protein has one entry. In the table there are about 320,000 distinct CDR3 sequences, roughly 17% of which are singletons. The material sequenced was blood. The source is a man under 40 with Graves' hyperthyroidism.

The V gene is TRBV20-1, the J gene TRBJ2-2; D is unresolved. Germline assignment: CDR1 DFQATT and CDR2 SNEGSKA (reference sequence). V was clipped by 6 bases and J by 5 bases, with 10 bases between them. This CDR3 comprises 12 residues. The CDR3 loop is CSASVVTGELFF. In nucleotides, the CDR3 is TGCAGTGCGAGTGTCGTGACCGGGGAGCTGTTTTTT.

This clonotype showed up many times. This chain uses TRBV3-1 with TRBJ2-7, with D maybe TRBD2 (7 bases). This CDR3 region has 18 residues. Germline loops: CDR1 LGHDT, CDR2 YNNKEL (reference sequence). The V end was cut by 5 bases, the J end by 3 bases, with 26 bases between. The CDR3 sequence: CASSKRRRGGGWSYEQYF. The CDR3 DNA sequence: TGTGCCAGCAGCAAACGACGCCGGGGAGGGGGTTGGAGCTACGAGCAGTACTTC.

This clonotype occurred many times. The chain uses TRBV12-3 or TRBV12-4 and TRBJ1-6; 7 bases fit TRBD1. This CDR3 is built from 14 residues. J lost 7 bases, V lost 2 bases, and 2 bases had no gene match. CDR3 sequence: CASSLQGVNSPLHF. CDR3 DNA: TGTGCCAGCAGTTTACAGGGGGTGAATTCACCCCTCCACTTT.

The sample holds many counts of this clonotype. The CDR3 loop is CASSQERTTYQETQYF. The CDR3 nucleotides read TGTGCCAGCAGCCAAGAACGGACTACGTACCAAGAGACCCAGTACTTC. The V call is TRBV3-1, the J call TRBJ2-5; possible D gene TRBD2, 6 bases. Per germline, CDR1 LGHDT and CDR2 YNNKEL (reference sequence). V lost 0 bases to trimming and J lost 0 bases, with 11 bases between them. The CDR3 has 16 amino acids.

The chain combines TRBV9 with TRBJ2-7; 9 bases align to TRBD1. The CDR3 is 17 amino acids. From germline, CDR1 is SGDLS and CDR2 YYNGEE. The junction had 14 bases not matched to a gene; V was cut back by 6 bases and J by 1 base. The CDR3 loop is CASMKSRHRGLSYEQYF. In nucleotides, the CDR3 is TGTGCCAGCATGAAGAGTAGACACAGGGGGCTATCCTACGAGCAGTACTTC.

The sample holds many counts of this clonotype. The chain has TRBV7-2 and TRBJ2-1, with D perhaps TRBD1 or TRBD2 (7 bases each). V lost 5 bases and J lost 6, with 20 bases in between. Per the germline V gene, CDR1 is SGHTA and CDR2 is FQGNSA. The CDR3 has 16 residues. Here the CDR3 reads CASSPLWAGGGNEQFF. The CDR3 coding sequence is TGTGCCAGCAGCCCTTTATGGGCAGGGGGGGGCAATGAGCAGTTCTTC.

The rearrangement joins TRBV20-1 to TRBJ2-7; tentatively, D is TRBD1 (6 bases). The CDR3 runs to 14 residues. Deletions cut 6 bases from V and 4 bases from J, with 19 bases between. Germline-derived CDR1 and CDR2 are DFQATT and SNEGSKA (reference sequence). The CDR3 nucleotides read TGCAGTGCCCCACCCCGTGACAGGCAATACGAGCAGTACTTC. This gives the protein CSAPPRDRQYEQYF.

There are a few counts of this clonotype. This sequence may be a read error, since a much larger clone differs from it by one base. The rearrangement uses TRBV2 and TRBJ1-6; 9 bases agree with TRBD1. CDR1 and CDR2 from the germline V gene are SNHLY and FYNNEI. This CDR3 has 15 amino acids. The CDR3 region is CVSSEATGGRSPLHF. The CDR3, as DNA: TGTGTCAGCAGTGAAGCTACAGGGGGCAGATCACCCCTCCACTTT.

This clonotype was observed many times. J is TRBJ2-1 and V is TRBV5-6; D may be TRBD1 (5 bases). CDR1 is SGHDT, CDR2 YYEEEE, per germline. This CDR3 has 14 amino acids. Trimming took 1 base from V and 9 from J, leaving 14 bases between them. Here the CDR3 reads CASSLPGFETEQFF. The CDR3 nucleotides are TGTGCCAGCAGCTTGCCAGGGTTTGAGACTGAGCAGTTCTTC.

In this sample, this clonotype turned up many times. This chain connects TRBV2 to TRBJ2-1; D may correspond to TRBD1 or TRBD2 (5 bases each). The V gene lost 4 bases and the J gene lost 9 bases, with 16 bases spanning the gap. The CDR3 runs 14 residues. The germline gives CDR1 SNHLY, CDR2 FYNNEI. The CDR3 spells CASSGTGGRGEQFF. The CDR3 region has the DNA TGTGCCAGCAGTGGTACAGGAGGAAGGGGTGAGCAGTTCTTC.

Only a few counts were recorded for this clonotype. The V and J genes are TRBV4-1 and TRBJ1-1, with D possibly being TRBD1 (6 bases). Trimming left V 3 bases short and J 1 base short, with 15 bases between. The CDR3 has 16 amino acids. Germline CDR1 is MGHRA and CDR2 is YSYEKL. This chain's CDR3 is CASSHTLSGANTEAFF. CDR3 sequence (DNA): TGCGCCAGCAGCCATACCCTGTCGGGGGCGAACACTGAAGCTTTCTTT.

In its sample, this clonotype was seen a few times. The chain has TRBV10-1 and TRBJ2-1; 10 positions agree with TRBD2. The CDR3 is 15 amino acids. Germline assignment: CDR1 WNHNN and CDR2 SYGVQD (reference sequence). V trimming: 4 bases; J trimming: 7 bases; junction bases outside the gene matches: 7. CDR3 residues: CASSAKGLASNEQFF. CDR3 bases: TGCGCCAGCAGTGCCAAGGGACTAGCGTCGAATGAGCAGTTCTTC.

The CDR3, as DNA: TGTGCCTTCAGGGCACCACCGGGCGAGCAGTACTTC. Protein: CAFRAPPGEQYF. The chain employs TRBV2 and TRBJ2-7, with D perhaps matching TRBD1 (5 bases). Germline loops: CDR1 SNHLY, CDR2 FYNNEI. This CDR3 has 12 amino acids. Trimming removed 11 bases from V and 6 bases from J, with 17 bases in between.

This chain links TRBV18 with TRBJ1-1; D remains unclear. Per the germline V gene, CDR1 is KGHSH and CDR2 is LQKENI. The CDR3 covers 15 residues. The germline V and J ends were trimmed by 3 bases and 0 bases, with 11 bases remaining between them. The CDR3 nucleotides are TGTGCCAGCTCACCTATCAGTAACATGAACACTGAAGCTTTCTTT. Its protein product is CASSPISNMNTEAFF. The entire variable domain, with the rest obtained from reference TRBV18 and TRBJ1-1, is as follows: NAGVMQNPRHLVRRRGQEARLRCSPMKGHSHVYWYRQLPEEGLKFMVYLQKENIIDESGMPKERFSAEFPKEGPSILRIQQVVRGDSAAYFCASSPISNMNTEAFFGQGTRLTVV.

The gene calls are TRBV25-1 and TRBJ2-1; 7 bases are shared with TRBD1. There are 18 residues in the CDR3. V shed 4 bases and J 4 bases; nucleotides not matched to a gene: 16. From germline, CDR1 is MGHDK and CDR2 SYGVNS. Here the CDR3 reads CASSGRTTGQKFYNEQFF. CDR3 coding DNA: TGTGCCAGCAGTGGTCGGACGACGGGACAGAAATTTTACAATGAGCAGTTCTTC.

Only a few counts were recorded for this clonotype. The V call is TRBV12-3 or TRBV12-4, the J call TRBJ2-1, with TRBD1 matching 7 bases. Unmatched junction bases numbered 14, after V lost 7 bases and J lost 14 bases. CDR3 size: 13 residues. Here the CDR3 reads CASTLRGQGRKFF. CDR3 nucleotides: TGTGCCAGCACCCTAAGGGGGCAGGGGCGGAAGTTCTTC.

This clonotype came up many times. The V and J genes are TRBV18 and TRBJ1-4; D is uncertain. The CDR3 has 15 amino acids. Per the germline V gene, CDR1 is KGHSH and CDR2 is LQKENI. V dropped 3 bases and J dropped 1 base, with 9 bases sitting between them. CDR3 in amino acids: CASSPGGLTNEKLFF. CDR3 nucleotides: TGTGCCAGCTCACCCGGAGGGCTAACTAATGAAAAACTGTTTTTT.

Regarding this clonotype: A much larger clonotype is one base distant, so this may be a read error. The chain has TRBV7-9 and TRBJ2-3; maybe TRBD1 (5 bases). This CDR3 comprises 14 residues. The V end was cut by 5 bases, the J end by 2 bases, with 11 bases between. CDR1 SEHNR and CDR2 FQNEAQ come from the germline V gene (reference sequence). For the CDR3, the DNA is TGTGCCAGCAGCGTCAGGGCTGACACAGATACGCAGTATTTT. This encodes CASSVRADTDTQYF.

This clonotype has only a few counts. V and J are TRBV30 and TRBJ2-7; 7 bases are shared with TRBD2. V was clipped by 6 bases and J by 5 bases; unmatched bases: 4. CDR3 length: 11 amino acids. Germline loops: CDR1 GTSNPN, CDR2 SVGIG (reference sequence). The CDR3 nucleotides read TGTGCCTGTTCCGGGGGGAACGAGCAGTACTTC. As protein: CACSGGNEQYF.

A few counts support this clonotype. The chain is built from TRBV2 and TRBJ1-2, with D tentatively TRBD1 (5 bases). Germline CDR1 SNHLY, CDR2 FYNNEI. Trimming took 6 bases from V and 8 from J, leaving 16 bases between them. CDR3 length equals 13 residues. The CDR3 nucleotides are TGTGCCAGCAGACCCTGGGGGGTGCAAGGCTACACCTTC. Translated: CASRPWGVQGYTF.

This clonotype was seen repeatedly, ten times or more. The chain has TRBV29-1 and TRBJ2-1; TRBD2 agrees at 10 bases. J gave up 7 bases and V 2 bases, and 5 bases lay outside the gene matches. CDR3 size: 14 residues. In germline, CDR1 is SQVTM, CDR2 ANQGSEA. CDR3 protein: CSVETSGISNEQFF. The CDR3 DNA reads TGCAGCGTTGAAACTAGCGGGATTTCAAATGAGCAGTTCTTC.